This TCR beta chain is drawn from a study of identical twins. General study results and limits: Compared with unrelated sharing, twin-shared out-of-frame alpha sequences had more low-probability sequences. Models underestimated TCR alpha sharing (out-of-frame) in monozygotic twins.

TCRdb passed the 5' RACE reads through MiXCR, listing each CDR3 protein once. Of about 240,000 distinct CDR3 sequences listed, approximately 12% are singletons. On this clonotype: Its antigen is unidentified.

The data were also submitted as part of a second study, on yellow fever vaccine responses in identical twins.

This TCR came from a woman between 18 and 30 years old in good health. The sample consisted of memory (CD45RO+) T cells sorted from blood.

The CDR3 sequence: CASSWAGRSSYNEQFF. DNA of the CDR3: TGCGCCAGCAGCTGGGCGGGTCGGAGCTCCTACAATGAGCAGTTCTTC. The chain is built from TRBV5-1 and TRBJ2-1, with D possibly matching TRBD2 (5 bases). Germline lookup yields CDR1 SGHRS and CDR2 YFSETQ. The ends were cut back, 3 bases at V and 0 bases at J, with 13 bases in the middle. This CDR3 has 16 residues. Complete variable domain (other parts from reference TRBV5-1 and TRBJ2-1): KAGVTQTPRYLIKTRGQQVTLSCSPISGHRSVSWYQQTPGQGLQFLFEYFSETQRNKGNFPGRFSGRQFSNSRSEMNVSTLELGDSALYLCASSWAGRSSYNEQFFGPGTRLTVL.